The source of this T cell receptor (beta chain) is a study of blood T cell repertoires in COVID-19. Study as a whole: Sources were T cells, B-cell-depleted T cells, or PBMCs; the material itself was cDNA or gDNA.

The protocol was immunoSEQ multiplex PCR, while the TCRdb copy is restricted to in-frame clones and leaves out a portion. The table lists a few hundred thousand clones, 88% of them singletons. Germline V gene lookup returns CDR1 SGDLS and CDR2 YYNGEE. The V and J ends lost 3 bases and 6 bases, in that order; junction bases with no gene match: 5. The CDR3 is 14 residues long. Enrolment of Seattle patients took place during active infection, and they were followed longitudinally. The source material was peripheral blood. J is TRBJ1-1 and V is TRBV9, with 10 positions matching TRBD1. This receptor was obtained from a woman between 45 and 60 years old with COVID-19, enrolled during active disease. In DNA, the CDR3 is TGTGCCAGCAGCGGACCGGGACAGGGGCCTGAAGCTTTCTTT. It yields the protein CASSGPGQGPEAFF.